This T cell receptor beta chain was sequenced in a study of CD8+CD57+ T cells in acquired aplastic anemia. The authors sequenced patients whose flow cytometry had shown CD8+CD57+ cell expansion. TCR beta VDJ and CDR3 profiling used genomic DNA as template. Each CDR3 protein gets one entry after TCRdb re-called the reads with MiXCR. This sample carries hundreds of thousands of distinct CDR3 sequences, more than 25% of them seen once, and the ten largest clones take under 0.95%. The junction had 10 bases not matched to a gene; V was cut back by 7 bases and J by 4 bases. CDR1 is DFQATT, CDR2 SNEGSKA, per germline (reference sequence). The CDR3 totals 14 residues.

V is TRBV20-1 and J is TRBJ2-3; 8 nucleotides agree with TRBD2. The sequence derives from a human donor with aplastic anemia. What was sequenced was sorted CD4+, CD8+, or CD8+CD57+ T cells (not recorded which) from PBMCs. In DNA form, the CDR3 reads TGCAGTGTAAGCCCCCGGGAGGGCCCAGATACGCAGTATTTT. Its translation: CSVSPREGPDTQYF.